Presented here are 5 T cell receptor beta chains from one specimen sequenced in a study of beta chain features in type 1 diabetes. The antigens these receptors bind are not known. The whole isolated RNA underwent reverse transcription, so sequencing captured expressed TCRB transcripts. Profiled with immunoSEQ multiplex PCR; TCRdb holds only in-frame clones, not every one. Found here are 600,000 or so clones, around 11% of them singletons; the top ten hold more than 0.1%. Study observations and caveats: In every one of the four CD4+ subsets, TCRB CDR3s were moderately but significantly shorter in Type 1 diabetes patients.

What was sequenced was naive CD4+ T cells from blood. Receptor source: a man younger than 45 with type 1 diabetes.

The V and J genes are TRBV4-3 and TRBJ1-4; D remains unclear. The V gene lost 0 bases and the J gene lost 4 bases, with 9 bases spanning the gap. The CDR3 is made up of 15 amino acids. Germline CDR1 LGHNA, CDR2 YSLEER. The CDR3 protein is CASSQDRRYNEKLFF. DNA of the CDR3: TGCGCCAGCAGCCAAGATCGGCGGTATAATGAAAAACTGTTTTTT.

As concerns this clone: Other DNA sequences from this sample encode an identical CDR3 as well. The V call is TRBV5-1, the J call TRBJ1-5; no definite D call. Per germline, CDR1 SGHRS and CDR2 YFSETQ. Trimming took 0 bases from V and 0 from J, leaving 7 bases between them. The CDR3 consists of 15 residues. Written as DNA, the CDR3 is TGCGCCAGCAGCTTGGGGGTCGGTAGCAATCAGCCCCAGCATTTT. It codes for CASSLGVGSNQPQHF. Drawing the rest from reference TRBV5-1 and TRBJ1-5, the complete variable domain is KAGVTQTPRYLIKTRGQQVTLSCSPISGHRSVSWYQQTPGQGLQFLFEYFSETQRNKGNFPGRFSGRQFSNSRSEMNVSTLELGDSALYLCASSLGVGSNQPQHFGDGTRLSIL.

The chain carries TRBV14 and TRBJ1-1; TRBD1 is a possible D gene (5 bases). This CDR3 has 15 amino acids. The V end lost 0 bases, the J end lost 5 bases, and 13 bases lay between the germline ends. Germline V gene lookup returns CDR1 SGHDN and CDR2 FVKESK. The CDR3 DNA reads as TGTGCCAGCAGCCAAGAGGTAGGGGTTTCGACTGAAGCTTTCTTT. Its translation: CASSQEVGVSTEAFF.

This clone was counted between two and nine times. The chain uses TRBV5-1 and TRBJ2-7; TRBD1 is a possible D gene (6 bases). Looked up from germline, CDR1 is SGHRS and CDR2 is YFSETQ. V was cut by 0 bases and J by 0 bases, with 13 bases left in between. The CDR3 contains 16 residues. The CDR3 coding sequence is TGCGCCAGCAGCTTGGCCCCTTCACAGGGCTCCTACGAGCAGTACTTC. Amino acid sequence: CASSLAPSQGSYEQYF.

The chain uses TRBV7-2 and TRBJ1-2; a weak D match, TRBD1 (6 bases). Germline-derived CDR1 and CDR2 are SGHTA and FQGNSA. V lost 5 bases and J lost 8, with 18 bases in between. The CDR3 runs 14 residues. The CDR3 region has the DNA TGTGCCAGCAGCCTCGAATCACAGGGCATCGGCTACACCTTC. Translation: CASSLESQGIGYTF. Looking up the rest from reference TRBV7-2 and TRBJ1-2 gives the full variable domain: GAGVSQSPSNKVTEKGKDVELRCDPISGHTALYWYRQSLGQGLEFLIYFQGNSAPDKSGLPSDRFSAERTGGSVSTLTIQRTQQEDSAVYLCASSLESQGIGYTFGSGTRLTVV.